This TCR beta chain was found in a study of cytomegalovirus exposure and HLA in healthy donors. Across the study: Among the roughly 430 genotyped donors, approximately 81% were placed in the Caucasian-associated ancestry cluster.

Healthy donors of bone marrow made up the group. Nominally healthy donors were sampled, though unrecorded immune exposures were likely. The PCR contained 60 Vbeta and 13 Jbeta primers. Measured with immunoSEQ multiplex PCR; TCRdb has only the in-frame clones, and not every one. The profile shows around 180,000 clones, roughly four fifths of them singletons. Germline V lookup: CDR1 MDHEN, CDR2 SYDVKM. The J segment lost 1 base and the V segment lost 6 bases, leaving 8 bases of the junction unmatched. The CDR3 is made up of 15 amino acids. V usage is TRBV28 and J usage is TRBJ1-1; 7 bases are a match to TRBD1. The sequence was obtained from a man between 18 and 35 years old in good health and CMV-seronegative. The specimen was PBMCs. The CDR3 DNA is TGTGCCAGCAGGAACGCCGGGACAGCGAACACTGAAGCTTTCTTT. It specifies CASRNAGTANTEAFF.